This T cell receptor beta chain was identified during a study of blood T cell repertoires in COVID-19. Looking at the study overall: Some COVID-19 samples were acute and others convalescent; all came from the United States, Italy and Spain.

Method: immunoSEQ multiplex PCR; TCRdb's copy keeps in-frame clones and lacks some. The data show 120,000 or so clones, 85% to 90% seen once. The CDR3 extends over 15 amino acids. V was shortened by 2 bases and J by 5 bases, with 14 bases between the two germline ends. Per germline, CDR1 MNHNS and CDR2 SASEGT. The V gene is TRBV6-1, the J gene TRBJ2-3; D possibly corresponds to TRBD1 (7 bases). The receptor's source is a man in his fifties with acute or convalescent COVID-19. What was sequenced was peripheral blood. CDR3 in DNA: TGTGCCAGCAGTGAAACAGGACAGGAGGGAGATACGCAGTATTTT. Residues: CASSETGQEGDTQYF.